One sample yielded the 2 T cell receptor beta chains listed below, sequenced in a study of control samples from healthy donors and cancer patients. Measured with immunoSEQ multiplex PCR; TCRdb has only the in-frame clones, and not every one. The sample contains 40,000 to 50,000 clones, 70% of which appear only once. Sample: formalin-fixed, paraffin-embedded tissue. These receptor sequences come from a male donor with melanoma.

The chain combines TRBV23-1 with TRBJ2-5; TRBD2 aligns across 10 bases. TRBV23-1 is an ORF, with its function uncertain. The CDR3 length is 16 residues. Germline trimming cut 2 bases from V and 5 bases from J; bases unmatched to any gene: 8. The CDR3 DNA reads TGCGCCAGCAGTCAACCGGGACTAGCGAAAACGGAGACCCAGTACTTC. It codes for CASSQPGLAKTETQYF.

This clone has a single count. The rearrangement links TRBV6-6 to TRBJ2-6, with D tentatively TRBD1 (6 bases). Germline CDR1 is MNHNY and CDR2 is SVGAGI (reference sequence). V was cut by 7 bases and J by 4 bases, with 11 bases left in between. CDR3 length: 14 residues. CDR3 coding DNA: TGTGCCAGCAAACAAGGGGGAGGGGCCAACGTCCTGACTTTC. Amino acids: CASKQGGGANVLTF.